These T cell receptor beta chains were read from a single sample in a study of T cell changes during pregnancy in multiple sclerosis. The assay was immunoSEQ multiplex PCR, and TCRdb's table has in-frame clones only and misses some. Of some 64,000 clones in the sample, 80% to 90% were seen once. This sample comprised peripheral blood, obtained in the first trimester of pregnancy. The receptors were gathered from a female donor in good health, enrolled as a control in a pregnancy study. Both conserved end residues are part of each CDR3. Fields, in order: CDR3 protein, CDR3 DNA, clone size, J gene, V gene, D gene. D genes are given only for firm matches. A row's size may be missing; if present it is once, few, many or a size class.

CDR3aa: CASRLGGYSGNTIYF; CDR3nt: TGTGCCAGCAGGCTGGGAGGTTACTCTGGAAACACCATATATTTT; abundance: .; j_gene: TRBJ1-3; v_gene: TRBV7-2; d_gene: .
CDR3aa: CSARDLALSF; CDR3nt: TGCAGTGCTAGAGATCTCGCGCTTTCTTTT; abundance: once; j_gene: TRBJ1-1; v_gene: TRBV20-1; d_gene: .
CDR3aa: CATSRDPGAYEQYF; CDR3nt: TGTGCCACCAGCAGAGACCCAGGGGCATACGAGCAGTACTTC; abundance: .; j_gene: TRBJ2-7; v_gene: TRBV15; d_gene: .
CDR3aa: CASSNRGETQYF; CDR3nt: TGTGCCAGCAGCAACAGGGGTGAGACCCAGTACTTC; abundance: .; j_gene: TRBJ2-5; v_gene: TRBV7-2; d_gene: TRBD1
CDR3aa: CASSFISGNTIYF; CDR3nt: TGTGCCAGCAGCTTTATCTCTGGAAACACCATATATTTT; abundance: .; j_gene: TRBJ1-3; v_gene: TRBV5-6; d_gene: .
CDR3aa: CASSQEWASASGELFF; CDR3nt: TGTGCCAGCAGCCAAGAATGGGCTAGCGCCAGCGGGGAGCTGTTTTTT; abundance: .; j_gene: TRBJ2-2; v_gene: TRBV4-2; d_gene: .
CDR3aa: CASRGGDYGYTF; CDR3nt: TGTGCCAGCAGGGGGGGGGACTATGGCTACACCTTC; abundance: .; j_gene: TRBJ1-2; v_gene: TRBV6-1; d_gene: .
CDR3aa: CASSLRQGLTNEKLFF; CDR3nt: TGCGCCAGCAGCTTACGACAGGGGCTAACTAATGAAAAACTGTTTTTT; abundance: .; j_gene: TRBJ1-4; v_gene: TRBV5-1; d_gene: TRBD1
CDR3aa: CASSPWGGDTEAFF; CDR3nt: TGCGCCAGCAGCCCCTGGGGGGGGGACACTGAAGCTTTCTTT; abundance: .; j_gene: TRBJ1-1; v_gene: TRBV5-1; d_gene: .
CDR3aa: CASSLGGIGGYNEQFF; CDR3nt: TGTGCCAGCAGCTTAGGGGGGATAGGAGGGTACAATGAGCAGTTCTTC; abundance: .; j_gene: TRBJ2-1; v_gene: TRBV11-3; d_gene: .
CDR3aa: CASSFSGNTGELFF; CDR3nt: TGTGCCAGCAGCTTTTCAGGGAACACCGGGGAGCTGTTTTTT; abundance: .; j_gene: TRBJ2-2; v_gene: TRBV7-7; d_gene: .
CDR3aa: CASTGQSFSLDEQFF; CDR3nt: TGTGCCAGCACCGGACAGTCCTTCTCCCTCGATGAGCAGTTCTTC; abundance: .; j_gene: TRBJ2-1; v_gene: TRBV6-1; d_gene: .
CDR3aa: CASSQDTGYRYGYTF; CDR3nt: TGTGCCAGCAGCCAAGACACAGGGTACCGCTATGGCTACACCTTC; abundance: .; j_gene: TRBJ1-2; v_gene: TRBV4-2; d_gene: .
CDR3aa: CASSTGTSKTSYEQYF; CDR3nt: TGTGCCAGCAGCACCGGGACTAGCAAAACCTCCTACGAGCAGTACTTC; abundance: .; j_gene: TRBJ2-7; v_gene: TRBV5-8; d_gene: TRBD2
CDR3aa: CASSPPQPGTGGFLSSYNEQFF; CDR3nt: TGCGCCAGCAGCCCTCCCCAGCCCGGGACAGGGGGTTTTTTGAGCTCCTACAATGAGCAGTTCTTC; abundance: .; j_gene: TRBJ2-1; v_gene: TRBV4-1; d_gene: TRBD1
CDR3aa: CASSLSPTLSIYYTF; CDR3nt: TGTGCCAGCAGTTTATCCCCGACATTATCTATTTACTACACCTTC; abundance: once; j_gene: TRBJ1-2; v_gene: TRBV27; d_gene: .
CDR3aa: CASGGQGMYQPQHF; CDR3nt: TGTGCCAGCGGCGGACAGGGAATGTACCAGCCCCAGCATTTT; abundance: .; j_gene: TRBJ1-5; v_gene: TRBV7-2; d_gene: TRBD1
CDR3aa: CASSPGTGFQLYEQYF; CDR3nt: TGCGCCAGCAGCCCCGGTACGGGGTTTCAGCTCTACGAGCAGTACTTC; abundance: .; j_gene: TRBJ2-7; v_gene: TRBV5-1; d_gene: .
CDR3aa: CASSYDPGGGYTF; CDR3nt: TGTGCCAGCAGCTACGACCCAGGGGGAGGCTACACCTTC; abundance: once; j_gene: TRBJ1-2; v_gene: TRBV11-2; d_gene: TRBD1
CDR3aa: CASSSVTRTEGSRFTEAFF; CDR3nt: TGTGCCAGCAGCTCGGTTACCCGGACAGAAGGAAGTCGGTTCACTGAAGCTTTCTTT; abundance: .; j_gene: TRBJ1-1; v_gene: TRBV5-6; d_gene: .
CDR3aa: CAIGPGGENTIYF; CDR3nt: TGTGCCATCGGGCCCGGGGGTGAAAACACCATATATTTT; abundance: .; j_gene: TRBJ1-3; v_gene: TRBV10-3; d_gene: .
CDR3aa: CASSDGLAGSDTQYF; CDR3nt: TGTGCCAGCAGTGACGGACTAGCGGGGTCAGATACGCAGTATTTT; abundance: .; j_gene: TRBJ2-3; v_gene: TRBV6-4; d_gene: TRBD2
CDR3aa: CASSLDTGSQETQYF; CDR3nt: TGCGCCAGCAGCTTGGACACCGGGTCCCAAGAGACCCAGTACTTC; abundance: few; j_gene: TRBJ2-5; v_gene: TRBV5-1; d_gene: .
CDR3aa: CASSLGGLREQYF; CDR3nt: TGTGCCAGCAGCTTGGGAGGTTTGAGAGAGCAGTACTTC; abundance: .; j_gene: TRBJ2-7; v_gene: TRBV11-3; d_gene: .
CDR3aa: CASSIGGANSGNTIYF; CDR3nt: TGTGCCAGTAGTATAGGAGGCGCCAACTCTGGAAACACCATATATTTT; abundance: once; j_gene: TRBJ1-3; v_gene: TRBV19; d_gene: .
CDR3aa: CASRGQGRHYGYTF; CDR3nt: TGTGCCAGCAGGGGACAGGGGCGACACTATGGCTACACCTTC; abundance: .; j_gene: TRBJ1-2; v_gene: TRBV27; d_gene: TRBD1
CDR3aa: CASSSTGENTEAFF; CDR3nt: TGCGCCAGCAGCTCTACAGGCGAGAACACTGAAGCTTTCTTT; abundance: .; j_gene: TRBJ1-1; v_gene: TRBV5-1; d_gene: .
CDR3aa: CATSRGEGAPLHF; CDR3nt: TGTGCCACCTCAAGGGGCGAGGGGGCACCCCTCCACTTT; abundance: medium-sized; j_gene: TRBJ1-6; v_gene: TRBV6-6; d_gene: .
CDR3aa: CASSYSGASYNEQFF; CDR3nt: TGTGCCAGCAGCTACTCAGGGGCTAGCTACAATGAGCAGTTCTTC; abundance: .; j_gene: TRBJ2-1; v_gene: TRBV13; d_gene: .
CDR3aa: CASSSQGYTEAFF; CDR3nt: TGTGCCAGTAGTTCACAGGGTTACACTGAAGCTTTCTTT; abundance: few; j_gene: TRBJ1-1; v_gene: TRBV19; d_gene: .
CDR3aa: CASSYGRSGANVLTF; CDR3nt: TGTGCCAGCAGCTACGGGAGATCTGGGGCCAACGTCCTGACTTTC; abundance: .; j_gene: TRBJ2-6; v_gene: TRBV7-9; d_gene: .
CDR3aa: CASSVEASADTQYF; CDR3nt: TGTGCCAGCAGCGTAGAGGCTAGCGCAGATACGCAGTATTTT; abundance: .; j_gene: TRBJ2-3; v_gene: TRBV9; d_gene: .
CDR3aa: CASSLWGTSGGSYNEQFF; CDR3nt: TGTGCCAGCAGTTTATGGGGGACTAGCGGGGGGTCATACAATGAGCAGTTCTTC; abundance: .; j_gene: TRBJ2-1; v_gene: TRBV27; d_gene: TRBD2
CDR3aa: CAWSSGIYGYTF; CDR3nt: TGTGCCTGGAGTTCGGGAATTTATGGCTACACCTTC; abundance: .; j_gene: TRBJ1-2; v_gene: TRBV30; d_gene: .
CDR3aa: CAWIAGAADTQYF; CDR3nt: TGTGCCTGGATAGCGGGGGCGGCAGATACGCAGTATTTT; abundance: .; j_gene: TRBJ2-3; v_gene: TRBV30; d_gene: TRBD2
CDR3aa: CASSVIVGGVPIEQYF; CDR3nt: TGTGCCAGCAGCGTAATTGTCGGGGGGGTCCCTATCGAGCAGTACTTC; abundance: once; j_gene: TRBJ2-7; v_gene: TRBV7-2; d_gene: TRBD2
CDR3aa: CASSYNRRGEKLFF; CDR3nt: TGTGCCAGCAGTTATAATCGGAGGGGTGAAAAACTGTTTTTT; abundance: .; j_gene: TRBJ1-4; v_gene: TRBV6-5; d_gene: .
CDR3aa: CASTLLGEGSGNQPQHF; CDR3nt: TGTGCCAGCACCCTACTCGGGGAAGGATCGGGCAATCAGCCCCAGCATTTT; abundance: .; j_gene: TRBJ1-5; v_gene: TRBV28; d_gene: .
CDR3aa: CAWSTGQAWDKNIQYF; CDR3nt: TGTGCCTGGAGTACAGGACAGGCATGGGACAAAAACATTCAGTACTTC; abundance: .; j_gene: TRBJ2-4; v_gene: TRBV30; d_gene: TRBD1
CDR3aa: CASSVGTGGYQETQYF; CDR3nt: TGTGCCAGCAGCGTAGGCACGGGGGGGTACCAAGAGACCCAGTACTTC; abundance: .; j_gene: TRBJ2-5; v_gene: TRBV9; d_gene: TRBD2
CDR3aa: CASSYSSGGAYNEQFF; CDR3nt: TGTGCCAGCAGTTACTCTAGCGGGGGCGCCTACAATGAGCAGTTCTTC; abundance: .; j_gene: TRBJ2-1; v_gene: TRBV9; d_gene: TRBD2
CDR3aa: CASSPETF; CDR3nt: TGTGCCAGCAGCCCCGAGACCTTC; abundance: .; j_gene: TRBJ1-2; v_gene: TRBV9; d_gene: .
CDR3aa: CASSDRGQHSNQPQHF; CDR3nt: TGTGCCAGCAGTGACCGGGGACAGCATAGCAATCAGCCCCAGCATTTT; abundance: .; j_gene: TRBJ1-5; v_gene: TRBV6-4; d_gene: TRBD1
CDR3aa: CSVVQVAGNTIYF; CDR3nt: TGCAGCGTTGTACAGGTTGCTGGAAACACCATATATTTT; abundance: .; j_gene: TRBJ1-3; v_gene: TRBV29-1; d_gene: .
CDR3aa: CASSPLQGEAFF; CDR3nt: TGTGCCAGCAGCCCCCTGCAGGGGGAAGCTTTCTTT; abundance: .; j_gene: TRBJ1-1; v_gene: TRBV7-9; d_gene: .
CDR3aa: CASRRTSGDSYEQYF; CDR3nt: TGTGCCAGTAGACGGACTAGCGGGGATTCCTACGAGCAGTACTTC; abundance: .; j_gene: TRBJ2-7; v_gene: TRBV19; d_gene: TRBD2
CDR3aa: CAKTLTTDTQYF; CDR3nt: TGTGCCAAGACTCTAACCACAGATACGCAGTATTTT; abundance: .; j_gene: TRBJ2-3; v_gene: TRBV2; d_gene: .
CDR3aa: CAWSVEAPGQRREKLFF; CDR3nt: TGTGCCTGGAGTGTAGAAGCACCGGGACAGAGAAGGGAAAAACTGTTTTTT; abundance: .; j_gene: TRBJ1-4; v_gene: TRBV30; d_gene: TRBD1
CDR3aa: CASSPGRDYSGNTIYF; CDR3nt: TGCGCCAGCAGCCCCGGACGGGACTACTCTGGAAACACCATATATTTT; abundance: .; j_gene: TRBJ1-3; v_gene: TRBV5-1; d_gene: .
CDR3aa: CASSRGSGTETWGYTF; CDR3nt: TGTGCCAGCAGCCGAGGGTCCGGGACAGAGACGTGGGGCTACACCTTC; abundance: .; j_gene: TRBJ1-2; v_gene: TRBV9; d_gene: TRBD1
CDR3aa: CASSFRDRRQNYGYTF; CDR3nt: TGTGCCAGCAGTTTCCGGGACAGGAGACAGAATTATGGCTACACCTTC; abundance: .; j_gene: TRBJ1-2; v_gene: TRBV2; d_gene: TRBD1